The following is a T cell receptor beta chain sequence with its context. Its antigen remains unknown. Trimming took 4 bases from V and 3 from J; bases not matched to a gene: 4. Germline V lookup: CDR1 SGHNT, CDR2 YYREEE (reference sequence). The CDR3 runs 15 residues. This sample is part of a study of T-cell memory formation after mild COVID-19. Study-wide results and caveats: Contracting clones from day 15 to 85 showed balanced CD4/CD8; later expanders favored CD4+.

TCRdb analysed the 5' RACE reads with MiXCR anew, one entry per CDR3 protein. This table has fewer than 70,000 distinct CDR3 sequences, over 7.5% appearing once. Sequencing was carried out using PBMCs or a T cell subset sorted from them (not recorded which). V gene TRBV5-4 combines with J gene TRBJ2-2; TRBD2 agrees at 9 bases. The TCR originated in a man aged 18 to 30 who had mild COVID-19 (a few samples of this study predate the infection). Cell type and time point are not known. The CDR3 DNA reads as TGTGCCAGCAGCCTAGCGGGGACCTACACCGGGGAGCTGTTTTTT. It codes for CASSLAGTYTGELFF.